The 12 T cell receptor beta chains given below trace back to one sample, sequenced in a study of patients and donors after allogeneic stem cell transplantation. TCRdb processed the RT-PCR reads anew with MiXCR; each CDR3 protein has one entry. The data show hundreds of thousands of distinct CDR3 sequences, 15% to 20% seen once. What was sequenced was blood, either unsorted or a sorted T cell fraction (not recorded which). Receptor source: a human donor who was either an allogeneic HSCT recipient or a stem cell or donor lymphocyte infusion donor (not recorded which). It is not recorded whose cells these are; they may come from a transplant donor.

The V call is TRBV24-1, the J call TRBJ1-1; no clear D. Looked up from germline, CDR1 is KGHDR and CDR2 is SFDVKD. The germline V and J ends were trimmed by 2 bases and 4 bases, with 7 bases remaining between them. The CDR3 covers 13 residues. The DNA for the CDR3 is TGTGCCACCAGTGATTCCGGAGGCACTGAAGCTTTCTTT. Translation: CATSDSGGTEAFF.

This clonotype was observed at least ten times. The chain joins TRBV29-1 to TRBJ1-2; unclear D gene. The CDR3 consists of 12 residues. V shed 2 bases and J shed 4 bases, with 8 bases lying between them. Germline V lookup: CDR1 SQVTM, CDR2 ANQGSEA. The CDR3 coding sequence is TGCAGCGTTGAAAGGCAGGTCTATGGCTACACCTTC. Its translation is CSVERQVYGYTF.

This clonotype was seen more than once but under ten times. The chain carries TRBV20-1 and TRBJ2-1, with TRBD2 matching 10 bases. CDR1 is DFQATT, CDR2 SNEGSKA, per germline (reference sequence). The CDR3 extends over 20 amino acids. Trimming removed 5 bases from V and 0 bases from J; junction bases left unmatched: 19. Here the CDR3 reads CSASPTPGLAITSSYNEQFF. The CDR3 coding sequence is TGCAGTGCTTCACCCACTCCGGGACTAGCGATAACCAGCTCCTACAATGAGCAGTTCTTC.

Only a few counts were recorded for this clonotype. The V and J genes are TRBV20-1 and TRBJ1-6, with 8 bases lining up with TRBD1. V lost 3 bases, J lost 12 bases, and 7 bases stayed unmatched. Germline CDR1 is DFQATT and CDR2 is SNEGSKA (reference sequence). This CDR3 is built from 13 residues. The CDR3, as DNA: TGCAGTGCTAGCCGACAGGGGAGGAAACCCCTCCACTTT. Its translation: CSASRQGRKPLHF.

V gene TRBV12-3 or TRBV12-4 combines with J gene TRBJ1-3; D gene uncertain. Trimming removed 3 bases at V and 0 bases at J, with 24 bases between. The CDR3 totals 20 residues. The CDR3 bases are TGTGCCAGCAGTTTTCCCGACTCTGAGAGTGGGCTGAGCTCTGGAAACACCATATATTTT. Its translation: CASSFPDSESGLSSGNTIYF.

V gene TRBV19 combines with J gene TRBJ2-1, with 9 bases identical to TRBD2. V dropped 5 bases and J dropped 7; count of bases not matched to a gene: 9. The CDR3 contains 15 residues. From germline, CDR1 is LNHDA and CDR2 SQIVND (reference sequence). Here the CDR3 DNA reads TGTGCCAGTAGTCTCTTAGCGGGAGAGTGGAATGAGCAGTTCTTC. Translated, it gives CASSLLAGEWNEQFF.

V gene TRBV10-3 combines with J gene TRBJ1-3; D ambiguous. Germline V gives CDR1 ENHRY, CDR2 SYGVKD. V was trimmed by 10 bases and J by 0 bases, leaving 7 bases between them. The CDR3 is made up of 12 amino acids. The CDR3 DNA reads TGTGCCACACAGTTCTCTGGAAACACCATATATTTT. This gives the protein CATQFSGNTIYF.

This rearrangement joins TRBV7-8 to TRBJ1-1, with 7 bases aligning to TRBD1. Per germline, CDR1 SGHVS and CDR2 FQNEAQ. The CDR3 length is 14 residues. V trimming: 1 base; J trimming: 5 bases; junction bases outside the gene matches: 4. CDR3 loop: CASSLGRGWTEAFF. In DNA, the CDR3 is TGTGCCAGCAGCTTAGGCAGGGGGTGGACTGAAGCTTTCTTT.

This sequence joins TRBV25-1 and TRBJ2-5; no clear D. The V end was cut by 4 bases, the J end by 6 bases, with 15 bases between. The CDR3 consists of 14 residues. Germline loops: CDR1 MGHDK, CDR2 SYGVNS. CDR3 protein: CASSGGSVWKTQYF. CDR3 in DNA: TGTGCCAGCAGTGGGGGATCCGTATGGAAGACCCAGTACTTC. The full variable domain, its missing parts supplied by reference TRBV25-1 and TRBJ2-5, is EADIYQTPRYLVIGTGKKITLECSQTMGHDKMYWYQQDPGMELHLIHYSYGVNSTEKGDLSSESTVSRIRTEHFPLTLESARPSHTSQYLCASSGGSVWKTQYFGPGTRLLVL.

V and J are TRBV18 and TRBJ2-7; 8 nucleotides align to TRBD1. This CDR3 comprises 13 residues. V was pared by 8 bases and J by 10 bases, with 13 bases of the junction left unmatched. The V gene's germline CDR1 is KGHSH and CDR2 LQKENI. CDR3 DNA: TGTGCCAGCACAACCGGGACAGGTACACCCCAGTACTTC. Amino acids: CASTTGTGTPQYF.

This clonotype was seen repeatedly, ten times or more. The chain has TRBV6-6 and TRBJ2-3; a possible D gene is TRBD1 (5 bases). The V gene lost 1 base and the J gene lost 6 bases, with 8 bases spanning the gap. CDR3 length: 13 amino acids. Germline CDR1 and CDR2: MNHNY and SVGAGI (reference sequence). In DNA, the CDR3 is TGTGCCAGCAGTTACTTCAGGGTCGATACGCAGTATTTT. Protein sequence: CASSYFRVDTQYF.

In nucleotides, the CDR3 is TGTGCCAGCAGCTGGGTTGGTACCGGCTACACCTTC. Its translation: CASSWVGTGYTF. The J gene is TRBJ1-2, the V gene TRBV6-1; D call uncertain. Germline values: CDR1 MNHNS, CDR2 SASEGT. CDR3 size: 12 residues. Trimming removed 6 bases from V and 8 bases from J, with 13 bases in between.